Sequencing of this TCR beta chain was carried out in a study of CD8 T cells in Susac syndrome. V lost 2 bases, J lost 4 bases, and 8 bases stayed unmatched. Germline CDR1 is GTSNPN and CDR2 is SVGIG (reference sequence). The CDR3 is made up of 15 amino acids. Random hexamers primed reverse transcription of about 0.45 to 1 ug RNA. A single record per CDR3 protein comes from TCRdb applying MiXCR to the immunoSEQ multiplex PCR reads. This table holds about 190,000 distinct CDR3 sequences, 90% to 96% found once. This clonotype was obtained from a human donor with Susac syndrome. The sample consisted of CD4+ T cells from PBMCs. The genes are TRBV30 and TRBJ2-3; 8 bases align to TRBD2. The CDR3 loop reads CAWSPIGGASDTQYF. CDR3 nucleotide sequence: TGTGCCTGGAGTCCAATCGGGGGGGCATCAGATACGCAGTATTTT.